Reported below is one T cell receptor beta chain. Individuals aged 18 to 89 years were recruited from 24 US areas. The study counted Cohort 3 donors as recovered given two negative PCRs, clearance, or symptom resolution. The CDR3 sequence is 18 residues long. Germline V CDR1 and CDR2: LGHDT, YNNKEL (reference sequence). The trim removed 2 bases at V and 6 bases at J, leaving 14 bases unmatched. This entry is derived from a study of blood T cell repertoires in COVID-19. For the study at large: Samples taken during acute and convalescent COVID-19 were collected in the United States, Italy and Spain.

Some clones are missing from TCRdb's copy, which holds only in-frame ones; the method was immunoSEQ multiplex PCR. The data hold roughly 140,000 clones, with roughly four fifths observed a single time. The chain uses TRBV3-1 (or the pseudogene TRBV3-2) and TRBJ1-2; 11 bases match TRBD1. Material for sequencing was PBMCs or T cells enriched from blood (not recorded which). This clonotype was sampled from a man aged 50 to 60 who had recovered from COVID-19. In nucleotides, the CDR3 is TGTGCCAGCAGCCAACTCTTAATGGGACCGGACAGGGGGCATGGCTACACCTTC. Its translation: CASSQLLMGPDRGHGYTF.